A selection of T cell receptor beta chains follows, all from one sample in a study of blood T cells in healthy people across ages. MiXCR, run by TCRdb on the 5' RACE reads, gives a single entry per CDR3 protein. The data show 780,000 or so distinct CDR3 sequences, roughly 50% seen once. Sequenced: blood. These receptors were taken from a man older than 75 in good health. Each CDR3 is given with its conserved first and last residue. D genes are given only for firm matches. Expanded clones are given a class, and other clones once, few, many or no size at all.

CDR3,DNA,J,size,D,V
CASSWPTSGGYNEQFF,TGCGCCAGCAGCTGGCCTACTAGCGGGGGATACAATGAGCAGTTCTTC,TRBJ2-1,once,TRBD2,TRBV5-1
CSVRGLFGETQYF,TGCAGCGTGCGGGGCCTATTCGGGGAGACCCAGTACTTC,TRBJ2-5,-,-,TRBV29-1
CSARMGTSGDNEQFF,TGCAGTGCTAGAATGGGGACTAGCGGGGACAATGAGCAGTTCTTC,TRBJ2-1,-,TRBD2,TRBV20-1
CAISGTGGSSEQYF,TGTGCTATCAGTGGGACCGGGGGTTCGAGCGAGCAGTACTTC,TRBJ2-7,-,-,TRBV10-3
CASTATSSLEQYF,TGTGCCAGCACCGCGACTAGCTCCCTCGAGCAGTACTTC,TRBJ2-7,-,TRBD2,TRBV6-2/TRBV6-3
CASSLWTSVHEQFF,TGTGCCAGCAGCTTATGGACTAGCGTCCATGAGCAGTTCTTC,TRBJ2-1,-,TRBD2,TRBV7-2
CASSLPSGSGDEQFF,TGCGCCAGCAGCTTACCTAGCGGGAGTGGAGATGAGCAGTTCTTC,TRBJ2-1,few,TRBD2,TRBV5-1
CASSWAGNLYNEQFF,TGCGCCAGCAGCTGGGCAGGAAACCTCTACAATGAGCAGTTCTTC,TRBJ2-1,-,-,TRBV5-1
CASSPSTSGSYEQYF,TGTGCCAGCAGCCCCTCGACTAGCGGGAGTTACGAGCAGTACTTC,TRBJ2-7,few,TRBD2,TRBV3-1
CSARDRSRGEAFF,TGCAGTGCGAGGGACCGATCCCGAGGTGAAGCTTTCTTT,TRBJ1-1,-,-,TRBV20-1
CASTPDSNTDTQYF,TGTGCCAGTACTCCGGACAGCAACACAGATACGCAGTATTTT,TRBJ2-3,-,-,TRBV2
CSADGRTGSETQYF,TGCAGTGCTGACGGGAGAACTGGGTCGGAGACCCAGTACTTC,TRBJ2-5,few,-,TRBV20-1
CATSLGGAGANVLTF,TGTGCCACCTCCCTCGGGGGGGCTGGGGCCAACGTCCTGACTTTC,TRBJ2-6,-,TRBD2,TRBV24-1